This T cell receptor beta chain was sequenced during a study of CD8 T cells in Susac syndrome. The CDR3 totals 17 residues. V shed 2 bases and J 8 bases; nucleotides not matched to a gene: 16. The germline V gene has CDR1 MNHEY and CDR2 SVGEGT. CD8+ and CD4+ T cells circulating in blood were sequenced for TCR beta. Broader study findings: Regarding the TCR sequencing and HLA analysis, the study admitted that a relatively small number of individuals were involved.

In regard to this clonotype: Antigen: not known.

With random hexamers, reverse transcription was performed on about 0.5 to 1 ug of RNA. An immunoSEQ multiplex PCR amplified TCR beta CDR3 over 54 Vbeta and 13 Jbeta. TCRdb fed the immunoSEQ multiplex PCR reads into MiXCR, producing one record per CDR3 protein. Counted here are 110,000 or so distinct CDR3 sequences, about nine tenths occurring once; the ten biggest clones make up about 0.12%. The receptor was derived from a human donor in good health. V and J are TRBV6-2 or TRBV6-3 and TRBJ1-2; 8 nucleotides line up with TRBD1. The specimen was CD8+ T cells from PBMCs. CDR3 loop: CASSYNLDRGWLWGYTF. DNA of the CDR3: TGTGCCAGCAGTTACAACCTCGACAGGGGCTGGCTTTGGGGCTACACCTTC.